A single sample is the source of the 12 T cell receptor beta chains below, sequenced in a study of cytomegalovirus exposure and HLA in healthy donors. Researchers ran the PCR with 60 Vbeta and 13 Jbeta primers. The method was immunoSEQ multiplex PCR; TCRdb's version includes in-frame clones alone and lacks a portion of them. The data show about 200,000 clones, roughly four fifths seen once. The sample was PBMCs. The receptor set was obtained from a woman in her forties or fifties in good health and CMV-seropositive.

The chain couples TRBV10-3 to TRBJ2-7; a weak D match, TRBD1 (6 bases). The V and J ends lost 4 bases and 5 bases respectively, with 6 bases between them. CDR1 ENHRY and CDR2 SYGVKD come from the germline V gene. This CDR3 is built from 11 residues. CDR3 sequence reads: CAISGTDEQYF. The CDR3 coding sequence is TGTGCCATCAGTGGGACAGACGAGCAGTACTTC.

This chain connects TRBV7-9 to TRBJ1-1; D is unresolved. V was shortened by 6 bases and J by 4 bases, with 12 bases between the two germline ends. This CDR3 region has 13 residues. The V gene's germline CDR1 is SEHNR and CDR2 FQNEAQ (reference sequence). CDR3 nucleotide sequence: TGTGCCAGCAGACCGGGAGTGGGCACTGAAGCTTTCTTT. Translated: CASRPGVGTEAFF.

This chain joins TRBV27 and TRBJ1-5, with 11 bases that match TRBD1. The CDR3 length is 15 residues. Germline V gene data show CDR1 as MNHEY and CDR2 as SMNVEV (reference sequence). V shed 4 bases and J 7 bases; nucleotides not matched to a gene: 6. The CDR3 sequence: CASSSDRGLGQPQHF. Here the CDR3 DNA reads TGTGCCAGCAGTTCGGACAGGGGGCTAGGGCAGCCCCAGCATTTT.

V and J are TRBV7-6 and TRBJ2-5, with a possible D match to TRBD1 (5 bases). Between the trimmed V and J ends, which lost 1 base and 0 bases, there was a span of 9 bases. This CDR3 region has 15 residues. CDR1 SGHVS and CDR2 FNYEAQ come from the germline V gene. The CDR3 DNA reads TGTGCCAGCAGCTTAGGGACATTGTACCAAGAGACCCAGTACTTC. Encoded protein: CASSLGTLYQETQYF.

This chain connects TRBV2 to TRBJ1-2; 11 bases align to TRBD1. The CDR3 runs to 15 residues. V gave up 7 bases and J gave up 2 bases; unmatched junction bases: 6. Germline CDR1 SNHLY, CDR2 FYNNEI. CDR3 region: CASTGTGGANYGYTF. The CDR3 DNA reads as TGTGCCAGCACCGGGACAGGGGGTGCGAACTATGGCTACACCTTC.

V is TRBV6-4 and J is TRBJ2-2; unclear D gene. Germline-derived CDR1 and CDR2 are MRHNA and SNTAGT. The CDR3 contains 14 residues. Trimming took off 5 bases at V and 8 bases at J, with 15 bases between the two ends. In DNA, the CDR3 is TGTGCCAGCAGTAGCATCCCTCAGGCGGGGGAGCTGTTTTTT. Protein: CASSSIPQAGELFF.

The chain has TRBV2 and TRBJ2-7; 13 bases agree with TRBD2. J lost 5 bases, V lost 4 bases, and 5 bases had no gene match. This CDR3 is 15 amino acids long. The germline V gene has CDR1 SNHLY and CDR2 FYNNEI. Here the CDR3 reads CASSGTSGSVDEQYF. CDR3 coding DNA: TGTGCCAGCAGTGGGACTAGCGGGAGTGTCGACGAGCAGTACTTC.

The gene calls are TRBV18 and TRBJ2-2; possibly TRBD2 for D (5 bases). This CDR3 has 15 residues. In germline, CDR1 is KGHSH, CDR2 LQKENI. Trimming pared 10 bases from V and 0 bases from J, leaving 15 bases between. The CDR3: CATPRGLSNTGELFF. The CDR3 bases are TGTGCCACCCCAAGAGGACTTTCGAACACCGGGGAGCTGTTTTTT.

The gene calls are TRBV29-1 and TRBJ2-2, with a weak D call TRBD1 (6 bases). The CDR3 extends over 16 amino acids. CDR1 and CDR2 (germline): SQVTM, ANQGSEA. The V and J ends lost 7 bases and 0 bases respectively, with 18 bases between them. CDR3 bases: TGCAGCGCCGCTCCGACAGGCACTCCGAACACCGGGGAGCTGTTTTTT. Residues: CSAAPTGTPNTGELFF.

V and J are TRBV6-5 and TRBJ2-2, with 8 bases fitting TRBD2. Trimming cost V 8 bases and J 9 bases; bases outside gene matches: 5. The CDR3 loop spans 12 amino acids. Germline CDR1 reads MNHEY; CDR2 reads SVGAGI. CDR3 protein: CASGTSGRELFF. The DNA for the CDR3 is TGTGCCAGCGGGACTAGTGGGAGGGAGCTGTTTTTT.

The chain's CDR3 is CASSAPGLASNTGELFF. CDR3 bases: TGTGCCAGCAGCGCCCCGGGCCTAGCGTCGAACACCGGGGAGCTGTTTTTT. J is TRBJ2-2 and V is TRBV2; perhaps TRBD2 as D (6 bases). This CDR3 has 17 residues. The germline CDR1 and CDR2 sequences are SNHLY and FYNNEI. Trimming took off 6 bases at V and 0 bases at J, with 17 bases between the two ends.

The rearrangement joins TRBV5-4 to TRBJ1-2; 7 bases map to TRBD1. CDR1 and CDR2 from the germline V gene are SGHNT and YYREEE (reference sequence). This CDR3 has 15 amino acids. Unmatched junction bases numbered 8, after V lost 2 bases and J lost 4 bases. The CDR3 is CASSFQNQGGYGYTF. CDR3 bases: TGTGCCAGCAGCTTTCAAAACCAGGGGGGCTATGGCTACACCTTC.